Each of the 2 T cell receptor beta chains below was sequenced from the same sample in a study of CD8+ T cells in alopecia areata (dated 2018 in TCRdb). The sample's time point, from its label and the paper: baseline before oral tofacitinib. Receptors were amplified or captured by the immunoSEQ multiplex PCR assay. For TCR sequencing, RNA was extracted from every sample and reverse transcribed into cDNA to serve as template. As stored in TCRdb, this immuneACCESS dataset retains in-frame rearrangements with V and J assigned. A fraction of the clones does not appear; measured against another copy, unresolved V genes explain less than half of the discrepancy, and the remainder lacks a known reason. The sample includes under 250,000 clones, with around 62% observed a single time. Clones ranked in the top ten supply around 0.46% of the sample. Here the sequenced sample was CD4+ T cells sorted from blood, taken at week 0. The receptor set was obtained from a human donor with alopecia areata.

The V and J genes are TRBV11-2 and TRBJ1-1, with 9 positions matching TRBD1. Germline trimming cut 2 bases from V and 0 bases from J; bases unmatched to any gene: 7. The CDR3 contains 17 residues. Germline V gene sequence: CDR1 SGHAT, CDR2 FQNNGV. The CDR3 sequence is CASSLRPGQGLNTEAFF. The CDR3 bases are TGTGCCAGCAGCTTACGACCGGGACAGGGATTGAACACTGAAGCTTTCTTT.

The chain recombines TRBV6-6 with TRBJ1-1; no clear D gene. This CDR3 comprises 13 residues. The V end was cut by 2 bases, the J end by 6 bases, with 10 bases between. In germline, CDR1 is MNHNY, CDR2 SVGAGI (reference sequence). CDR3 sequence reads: CASSYGPRAEAFF. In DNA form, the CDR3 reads TGTGCCAGCAGTTACGGTCCGAGGGCTGAAGCTTTCTTT.